This T cell receptor (beta chain) was recorded in a study of T cell clonality in common variable immunodeficiency. CDR1 and CDR2 (germline): SGHAT, FQNNGV. V dropped 2 bases and J dropped 9 bases, with 11 bases sitting between them. The CDR3 is 13 residues long. Assay: immunoSEQ multiplex PCR; the TCRdb copy retains only in-frame clones and omits some. This repertoire lists some 43,000 clones without singletons; approximately 2.2% sits in the top ten. Many counts were recorded for this clone. Read coverage stops 3 residues before the CDR3 terminus; the germline J gene supplies the remainder. The origin of this receptor is a person aged 18 to 69 in good health. The source material was peripheral blood mononuclear cells. The chain employs TRBV11-2 and TRBJ2-1; D might be TRBD2 (5 bases). The sequenced part of the CDR3 DNA is TGTGCCAGCAGCTTAAGCGGCAGCCCTGAG. It is translated as CASSLSGSPE. The full CDR3 is CASSLSGSPEQFF.